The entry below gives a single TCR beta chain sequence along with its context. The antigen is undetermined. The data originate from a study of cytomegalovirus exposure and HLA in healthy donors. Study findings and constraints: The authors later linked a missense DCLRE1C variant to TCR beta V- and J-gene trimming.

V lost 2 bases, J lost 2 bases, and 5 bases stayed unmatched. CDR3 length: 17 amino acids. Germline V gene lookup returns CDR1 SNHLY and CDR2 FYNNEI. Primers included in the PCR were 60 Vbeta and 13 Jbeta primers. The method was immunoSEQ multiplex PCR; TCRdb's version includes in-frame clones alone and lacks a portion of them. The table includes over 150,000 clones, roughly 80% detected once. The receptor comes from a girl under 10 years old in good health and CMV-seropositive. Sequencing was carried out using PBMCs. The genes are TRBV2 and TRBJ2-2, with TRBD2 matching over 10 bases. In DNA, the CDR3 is TGTGCCAGCAGTGAACTCCGGACTAGCGGTAACACCGGGGAGCTGTTTTTT. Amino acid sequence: CASSELRTSGNTGELFF.